This T cell receptor beta chain emerged from a study of OX40 agonist ivuxolimab in advanced cancers. At the level of the study: Among those enrolled, mean age was 60 years (range about 23 to 90) and about 79% were male.

Sequencing used immunoSEQ multiplex PCR; TCRdb keeps in-frame clones, though not all of them. The sample gives 45,000 to 60,000 clones, almost 90% of which show up once; less than 9.5% is in the top ten. V was pared by 6 bases and J by 5 bases, with 6 bases of the junction left unmatched. This CDR3 has 13 amino acids. Germline V gives CDR1 LNHDA, CDR2 SQIVND (reference sequence). This TCR was sampled from an adult with an advanced solid tumor such as melanoma, head and neck, liver or kidney cancer. The sequencing used CD4+ or CD8+ T cells sorted from blood, collected in a trial of the OX40 agonist ivuxolimab. The V and J genes are TRBV19 and TRBJ2-5; TRBD1 matches 7 bases. The CDR3 sequence: CASRKGAGETQYF. The CDR3, as DNA: TGTGCCAGTAGGAAGGGGGCTGGGGAGACCCAGTACTTC.